These 12 T cell receptor beta chains share one sample of origin, sequenced in a study of Graves' ophthalmopathy and Graves' hyperthyroidism (dated by TCRdb to the late 2010s). TCRdb names Illumina HiSeq 2000 as the instrument used. For repertoire sequencing, the TCR beta CDR3 regions were amplified from RNA transcripts. The first round of RT-PCR was done with HTBI primers and the Qiagen OneStep RT-PCR kit, and was followed by a second round of multiplex PCR, then size selection and purification. TCRdb applied fastp at Q25 and MiXCR to the public reads, then kept only in-frame beta chains. Merged by CDR3 protein, the rows form single entries marked with the most common genes and DNA. The sample table contains roughly 700,000 distinct CDR3 sequences; only one count was recorded for roughly 41% of them. The top ten clones comprise 35% to 55% of the sample. Sequencing was carried out using peripheral blood. Every receptor here comes from an adult man with Graves' ophthalmopathy.

The chain employs TRBV12-3 or TRBV12-4 and TRBJ1-5; the match to TRBD1 covers 7 bases. The CDR3 spans 15 residues. V was clipped by 7 bases and J by 2 bases; unmatched bases: 8. CDR3 sequence reads: CASTLQGTGNQPQHF. CDR3 nucleotides: TGTGCCAGCACCCTACAGGGGACGGGCAATCAGCCCCAGCATTTT.

This clonotype was counted ten times or more. The rearrangement links TRBV29-1 to TRBJ2-7; 9 bases agree with TRBD1. From germline, CDR1 is SQVTM and CDR2 ANQGSEA. With 6 bases clipped from V and 0 bases from J, the junction kept 9 bases outside the gene matches. The CDR3 runs to 15 residues. CDR3 sequence: CSVGDRESFSYEQYF. CDR3 DNA sequence: TGCAGCGTAGGGGACAGGGAGTCTTTCTCCTACGAGCAGTACTTC.

As concerns this clonotype: Possible read error: a much larger clone is one base away. The CDR3 carries no conserved terminal phenylalanine or tryptophan, so it likely arises from a read error. The V gene is TRBV29-1, the J gene TRBJ1-2; the D gene is possibly TRBD1 (5 bases). Germline lookup yields CDR1 SQVTM and CDR2 ANQGSEA. With 1 base removed from V and 5 bases from J, the gap between germline ends came to 14 bases. This CDR3 region has 14 residues. DNA of the CDR3: TGCAGCGTTGAAGGGGAGGGACGGCCATATGGCTACACCCTC. It specifies CSVEGEGRPYGYTL.

The sample holds a few counts of this clonotype. The chain couples TRBV25-1 to TRBJ2-5; TRBD2 matches 9 bases. The CDR3 has 19 residues. Germline CDR1 reads MGHDK; CDR2 reads SYGVNS. V dropped 6 bases and J dropped 5; count of bases not matched to a gene: 22. DNA for the CDR3: TGTGCCAGCAGCCACTCGGGCGACCTAGCGGGATCGTCTGTGGAGACCCAGTACTTC. Translation: CASSHSGDLAGSSVETQYF.

Many counts were recorded for this clonotype. This rearrangement joins TRBV29-1 to TRBJ2-2, with a tentative D call TRBD2 (6 bases). This CDR3 is built from 14 residues. Trimming took off 5 bases at V and 0 bases at J, with 10 bases between the two ends. CDR1 SQVTM and CDR2 ANQGSEA come from the germline V gene. The CDR3 nucleotides are TGCAGCGTTTCTGCGGGACCGAACACCGGGGAGCTGTTTTTT. Translated, it gives CSVSAGPNTGELFF.

This clonotype has just a few counts. In nucleotides, the CDR3 is TGCGCCAGCAGCCAAGAAGTCGGGACAGGGTTTCAGCCCCAGCATTTT. This encodes CASSQEVGTGFQPQHF. V is TRBV4-1 and J is TRBJ1-5; the match to TRBD1 covers 9 bases. Germline V CDR1 and CDR2: MGHRA, YSYEKL. V lost 0 bases to trimming and J lost 6 bases; unmatched junction nucleotides: 6. The CDR3 is 16 residues long.

With respect to this clonotype: The final CDR3 position lacks the conserved phenylalanine or tryptophan, pointing to a likely read error. J is TRBJ1-2 and V is TRBV12-3 or TRBV12-4; D is possibly TRBD1 (6 bases). Trimming left V 2 bases short and J 8 bases short, with 9 bases between. The CDR3 has 12 amino acids. In DNA, the CDR3 is TGTGCCAGCAGTTTACAACAGGGAGGCTACACCTCC. It is translated as CASSLQQGGYTS.

J is TRBJ2-5 and V is TRBV7-9; D is perhaps TRBD1 (5 bases). The CDR3 covers 14 residues. In germline, CDR1 is SEHNR, CDR2 FQNEAQ (reference sequence). The V and J ends lost 3 bases and 3 bases respectively, with 11 bases between them. The CDR3 protein is CASSLFPTEETQYF. In DNA, the CDR3 is TGTGCCAGCAGCTTGTTTCCGACAGAAGAGACCCAGTACTTC.

This clonotype has just a few counts. The chain is built from TRBV4-2 and TRBJ1-2; D is unclear. Germline CDR1 is LGHNA and CDR2 is YNFKEQ. V lost 0 bases and J lost 4, with 12 bases in between. The CDR3 is 15 residues long. The CDR3 DNA reads TGTGCCAGCAGCCAAGATATCACAGAGAGCTATGGCTACACCTTC. This translates into CASSQDITESYGYTF.

This clonotype was seen a few times. V usage is TRBV12-3 or TRBV12-4 and J usage is TRBJ2-7; D unclear. V was clipped by 1 base and J by 4 bases, with 14 bases between them. The CDR3 runs 15 residues. CDR3 bases: TGTGCCAGCAGTTTAGACAACCCGGTCGTTTACGAGCAGTACTTC. Translating gives CASSLDNPVVYEQYF.

In its sample, this clonotype was seen many times. The J gene is TRBJ1-2, the V gene TRBV9, with 8 bases fitting TRBD1. Looked up from germline, CDR1 is SGDLS and CDR2 is YYNGEE. V dropped 0 bases and J dropped 7; count of bases not matched to a gene: 8. The CDR3 sequence is 15 residues long. The CDR3 DNA reads TGTGCCAGCAGCGTAGCCTTCCAGGGGGCAAGTGGCTACACCTTC. This gives the protein CASSVAFQGASGYTF.

The genes are TRBV25-1 and TRBJ1-2; 12 bases agree with TRBD1. This CDR3 is built from 15 residues. CDR1 and CDR2 from the germline V gene are MGHDK and SYGVNS. With 7 bases clipped from V and 1 base from J, the junction kept 4 bases outside the gene matches. CDR3 region: CASMGQGANNYGYTF. In DNA form, the CDR3 reads TGTGCCAGCATGGGACAGGGGGCAAATAACTATGGCTACACCTTC.